A single sample gave rise to the 28 T cell receptor beta chains below, sequenced in a study of blood T cell repertoires in COVID-19. Assay: immunoSEQ multiplex PCR; the TCRdb copy retains only in-frame clones and omits some. The repertoire has about 82,000 clones, 65% to 90% of them found once; the top ten carry approximately 40%. The specimen sequenced was peripheral blood. The receptors stem from a man older than 75 with acute or convalescent COVID-19.

The chain carries TRBV5-4 and TRBJ2-5; 7 nucleotides line up with TRBD1. This CDR3 spans 14 amino acids. Germline V gene lookup returns CDR1 SGHNT and CDR2 YYREEE (reference sequence). J lost 2 bases, V lost 4 bases, and 5 bases had no gene match. The CDR3 sequence: CASSPGTDQETQYF. The CDR3 coding sequence is TGTGCCAGCAGCCCGGGGACAGATCAAGAGACCCAGTACTTC.

The CDR3 nucleotides are TGCGCCAGCGGGACAGGGGGCTCCTACGAGCAGTACTTC. It is translated as CASGTGGSYEQYF. J is TRBJ2-7 and V is TRBV5-1; 11 bases map to TRBD1. The CDR3 is made up of 13 amino acids. The V gene end was trimmed by 7 bases and the J gene end by 0 bases; junction bases not matched to a gene: 0. Per germline, CDR1 SGHRS and CDR2 YFSETQ.

V is TRBV6-5 and J is TRBJ1-2; maybe TRBD1 (5 bases). The CDR3 covers 14 residues. Germline CDR1 MNHEY, CDR2 SVGAGI. Trimming took 6 bases from V and 5 from J, leaving 16 bases between them. The CDR3 loop is CASSPGPRQYGYTF. The CDR3 bases are TGTGCCAGCAGCCCCGGACCGAGACAGTATGGCTACACCTTC.

This clone was picked up one time. The V gene is TRBV5-1, the J gene TRBJ2-1; tentatively, D is TRBD1 (6 bases). The CDR3 spans 15 residues. Germline-derived CDR1 and CDR2 are SGHRS and YFSETQ. The germline V and J ends were trimmed by 0 bases and 2 bases, with 9 bases remaining between them. The CDR3 loop is CASSLGAGAYNEQFF. For the CDR3, the DNA is TGCGCCAGCAGCTTGGGCGCAGGGGCCTACAATGAGCAGTTCTTC.

V usage is TRBV30 and J usage is TRBJ1-5; D gene unclear. Germline V gene data show CDR1 as GTSNPN and CDR2 as SVGIG (reference sequence). Trimming left V 3 bases short and J 4 bases short, with 13 bases between. This CDR3 region has 14 residues. As DNA, the CDR3 is TGTGCCTGGAGAGAAGGGAGAGGGAATCAGCCCCAGCATTTT. This encodes CAWREGRGNQPQHF.

The chain is built from TRBV27 and TRBJ2-3; D remains ambiguous. CDR1 is MNHEY, CDR2 SMNVEV, per germline (reference sequence). The CDR3 has 13 amino acids. V dropped 6 bases and J dropped 3 bases, with 10 bases sitting between them. The CDR3 DNA sequence: TGTGCCAGCAGCCGCCTATGGACAGATACGCAGTATTTT. It translates to CASSRLWTDTQYF.

The chain is built from TRBV6-5 and TRBJ1-6; D possibly corresponds to TRBD1 (5 bases). Germline V gives CDR1 MNHEY, CDR2 SVGAGI. The germline V and J ends were trimmed by 0 bases and 14 bases, with 14 bases remaining between them. The CDR3 is made up of 14 amino acids. The CDR3 DNA is TGTGCCAGCAGTTACTCGCAGGTTGTAGGGGCCCTCCACTTT. Translation: CASSYSQVVGALHF.

The chain uses TRBV30 and TRBJ2-7; TRBD2 matches at 9 bases. There are 15 residues in the CDR3. Germline V lookup: CDR1 GTSNPN, CDR2 SVGIG (reference sequence). Trimming cost V 4 bases and J 0 bases; bases outside gene matches: 7. The CDR3 DNA follows: TGTGCCTGGATACGCCGCGGGAGGGTCTCCTACGAGCAGTACTTC. It specifies CAWIRRGRVSYEQYF. Supplemented by reference TRBV30 and TRBJ2-7, the full variable domain reads SQTIHQWPATLVQPVGSPLSLECTVEGTSNPNLYWYRQAAGRGLQLLFYSVGIGQISSEVPQNLSASRPQDRQFILSSKKLLLSDSGFYLCAWIRRGRVSYEQYFGPGTRLTVT.

This clone was observed once. The chain combines TRBV11-3 with TRBJ2-5; D is undetermined. CDR1 is SGHNT and CDR2 is YENEEA in the germline V gene. Trimming took off 2 bases at V and 3 bases at J, with 7 bases between the two ends. This CDR3 has 13 residues. The CDR3 spells CASSLTREETQYF. CDR3 DNA sequence: TGTGCCAGCAGCTTAACCCGGGAAGAGACCCAGTACTTC.

V gene TRBV18 combines with J gene TRBJ2-1, with a weak D call TRBD1 (5 bases). The CDR3 is made up of 15 amino acids. Trimming stripped 1 base from V and 0 bases from J, with 7 bases between. The germline V gene encodes CDR1 KGHSH and CDR2 LQKENI. CDR3 DNA sequence: TGTGCCAGCTCACCACAAGGGGTCTCCTACAATGAGCAGTTCTTC. Its translation is CASSPQGVSYNEQFF.

CDR3 bases: TGTGCCAGCAGCGCACAGGGCAATCAGCCCCAGCATTTT. It is translated as CASSAQGNQPQHF. The chain has TRBV7-2 and TRBJ1-5, with a weak D call TRBD1 (5 bases). CDR3 length: 13 residues. The germline CDR1 and CDR2 sequences are SGHTA and FQGNSA. Trimming removed 5 bases from V and 2 bases from J, with 7 bases in between.

The rearrangement joins TRBV28 to TRBJ1-2; TRBD1 might be the D (5 bases). V shed 8 bases and J shed 6 bases, with 13 bases lying between them. This CDR3 has 12 amino acids. Looked up from germline, CDR1 is MDHEN and CDR2 is SYDVKM. CDR3 sequence reads: CASVKIGDGYTF. The CDR3, as DNA: TGTGCCAGCGTTAAGATAGGGGATGGCTACACCTTC.

The chain couples TRBV30 to TRBJ1-2, with 9 bases matching TRBD1. This CDR3 is 12 amino acids long. Trimming took 6 bases from V and 8 from J; bases not matched to a gene: 7. The germline V gene encodes CDR1 GTSNPN and CDR2 SVGIG (reference sequence). The CDR3 protein is CACIQGALGYTF. The CDR3 nucleotides are TGTGCCTGTATACAGGGGGCCTTAGGCTACACCTTC.

The genes are TRBV18 and TRBJ2-4; 9 bases align to TRBD1. The CDR3 sequence is 14 residues long. J was trimmed by 7 bases and V by 2 bases; bases with no gene match: 3. CDR1 is KGHSH, CDR2 LQKENI, per germline. The CDR3: CASSPTGQGNIQYF. CDR3 DNA sequence: TGTGCCAGCTCACCAACGGGACAGGGCAACATTCAGTACTTC. The variable domain in full, with the rest retrieved from reference TRBV18 and TRBJ2-4, is NAGVMQNPRHLVRRRGQEARLRCSPMKGHSHVYWYRQLPEEGLKFMVYLQKENIIDESGMPKERFSAEFPKEGPSILRIQQVVRGDSAAYFCASSPTGQGNIQYFGAGTRLSVL.

The chain recombines TRBV19 with TRBJ2-3, with TRBD1 matching 8 bases. The CDR3 has 12 amino acids. CDR1 is LNHDA and CDR2 is SQIVND in the germline V gene (reference sequence). The junction had 4 bases not matched to a gene; V was cut back by 4 bases and J by 10 bases. The chain's CDR3 is CASSTGGDAQYF. CDR3 sequence (DNA): TGTGCCAGTAGTACAGGGGGCGATGCGCAGTATTTT.

The gene calls are TRBV7-2 and TRBJ2-5; 10 nucleotides line up with TRBD1. This CDR3 spans 16 amino acids. The germline V gene has CDR1 SGHTA and CDR2 FQGNSA. With 3 bases clipped from V and 5 bases from J, the junction kept 9 bases outside the gene matches. The CDR3 loop reads CASSLQTGGRRETQYF. CDR3 DNA: TGTGCCAGCAGCTTGCAGACAGGGGGCAGGCGGGAGACCCAGTACTTC. Supplemented by reference TRBV7-2 and TRBJ2-5, the full variable domain reads GAGVSQSPSNKVTEKGKDVELRCDPISGHTALYWYRQSLGQGLEFLIYFQGNSAPDKSGLPSDRFSAERTGGSVSTLTIQRTQQEDSAVYLCASSLQTGGRRETQYFGPGTRLLVL.

This chain links TRBV5-1 with TRBJ1-2; D not resolved. This CDR3 region has 14 residues. From germline, CDR1 is SGHRS and CDR2 YFSETQ. Trimming removed 2 bases at V and 4 bases at J, with 12 bases between. The CDR3 here is CASSFSQITYGYTF. The DNA of the CDR3 is TGCGCCAGCAGCTTTTCACAGATTACCTATGGCTACACCTTC.

The chain recombines TRBV7-2 with TRBJ1-1; D is perhaps TRBD1 (6 bases). V lost 1 base to trimming and J lost 5 bases, with 14 bases between them. This CDR3 has 15 amino acids. Per the germline V gene, CDR1 is SGHTA and CDR2 is FQGNSA. The CDR3 loop reads CASSLELTQGTEAFF. DNA of the CDR3: TGTGCCAGCAGCTTAGAGCTGACTCAGGGGACTGAAGCTTTCTTT.

The chain has TRBV30 and TRBJ2-4; 11 nucleotides align to TRBD2. Trimming cost V 0 bases and J 1 base; bases outside gene matches: 11. Germline loops: CDR1 GTSNPN, CDR2 SVGIG (reference sequence). The CDR3 totals 19 residues. The CDR3 DNA follows: TGTGCCTGGAGTGTACCTAGCGGGAGGACTGGGGGGGCCAAAAACATTCAGTACTTC. The encoded protein is CAWSVPSGRTGGAKNIQYF.

The V call is TRBV11-3, the J call TRBJ1-1; 10 bases fit TRBD1. Per germline, CDR1 SGHNT and CDR2 YENEEA. The V and J ends lost 5 bases and 1 base, in that order; junction bases with no gene match: 4. This CDR3 is 15 amino acids long. CDR3: CASSPGQGENTEAFF. CDR3 in DNA: TGTGCCAGCAGCCCCGGACAGGGGGAGAACACTGAAGCTTTCTTT.

The CDR3 sequence: CASSLLSPRTVNSPLHF. The CDR3 DNA reads as TGTGCCAGCAGTTTACTGTCCCCGCGGACAGTAAATTCACCCCTCCACTTT. This chain uses TRBV27 with TRBJ1-6, with D perhaps matching TRBD1 (6 bases). Germline V gene data show CDR1 as MNHEY and CDR2 as SMNVEV (reference sequence). The CDR3 has 17 residues. Trimming took off 2 bases at V and 7 bases at J, with 18 bases between the two ends.

V and J are TRBV7-9 and TRBJ1-4, with 8 bases fitting TRBD1. The CDR3 covers 16 residues. The V gene end was trimmed by 5 bases and the J gene end by 3 bases; junction bases not matched to a gene: 8. Germline V lookup: CDR1 SEHNR, CDR2 FQNEAQ (reference sequence). The CDR3 reads CASSRWTGSANEKLFF. Here the CDR3 DNA reads TGTGCCAGCAGCCGTTGGACAGGGTCAGCTAATGAAAAACTGTTTTTT.

This clone was detected only a few times. The V call is TRBV6-1, the J call TRBJ2-2; unclear D gene. Per the germline V gene, CDR1 is MNHNS and CDR2 is SASEGT. The CDR3 runs 13 residues. Trimming removed 5 bases at V and 6 bases at J, with 10 bases between. The chain's CDR3 is CASSQLLPGELFF. CDR3 nucleotide sequence: TGTGCCAGCAGTCAACTACTTCCCGGGGAGCTGTTTTTT.

This clone was seen only once. The chain is built from TRBV7-9 and TRBJ2-5; 11 bases map to TRBD2. This CDR3 is 14 amino acids long. Trimming removed 5 bases from V and 6 bases from J; junction bases left unmatched: 5. The V gene's germline CDR1 is SEHNR and CDR2 FQNEAQ (reference sequence). The CDR3: CASSPTSGRQTQYF. CDR3 bases: TGTGCCAGCAGCCCTACTAGCGGGAGACAGACCCAGTACTTC. Supplemented by reference TRBV7-9 and TRBJ2-5, the full variable domain reads DTGVSQNPRHKITKRGQNVTFRCDPISEHNRLYWYRQTLGQGPEFLTYFQNEAQLEKSRLLSDRFSAERPKGSFSTLEIQRTEQGDSAMYLCASSPTSGRQTQYFGPGTRLLVL.

This clone turned up a few times. The chain recombines TRBV7-8 with TRBJ2-2; TRBD1 might be the D (5 bases). Germline lookup yields CDR1 SGHVS and CDR2 FQNEAQ. The CDR3 length is 16 residues. V shed 4 bases and J shed 0 bases, with 12 bases lying between them. CDR3 residues: CASSSGQVANTGELFF. In nucleotides, the CDR3 is TGTGCCAGCAGCTCCGGACAAGTGGCGAACACCGGGGAGCTGTTTTTT.

CDR3: CASSFLSNQPQHF. As DNA, the CDR3 is TGTGCCAGCAGCTTCTTGAGCAATCAGCCCCAGCATTTT. J is TRBJ1-5 and V is TRBV5-5; D unresolved. Germline lookup yields CDR1 SGHKS and CDR2 YYEKEE (reference sequence). V was clipped by 2 bases and J by 1 base, with 4 bases between them. This CDR3 comprises 13 residues.

CDR3 sequence reads: CASSYSWTDSYEQYF. The CDR3 nucleotides are TGTGCCAGCAGTTACTCGTGGACAGATTCCTACGAGCAGTACTTC. The J gene is TRBJ2-7, the V gene TRBV6-5, with a tentative D call TRBD1 (6 bases). Trimming removed 0 bases at V and 1 base at J, with 10 bases between. The CDR3 spans 15 residues. Germline V gives CDR1 MNHEY, CDR2 SVGAGI.

The chain employs TRBV7-9 and TRBJ2-1; TRBD1 matches at 8 bases. Germline V CDR1 and CDR2: SEHNR, FQNEAQ (reference sequence). This CDR3 is built from 12 residues. The J segment lost 7 bases and the V segment lost 6 bases, leaving 2 bases of the junction unmatched. In DNA form, the CDR3 reads TGTGCCAGCAGGGACAGGGAGAATGAGCAGTTCTTC. Amino acids: CASRDRENEQFF.